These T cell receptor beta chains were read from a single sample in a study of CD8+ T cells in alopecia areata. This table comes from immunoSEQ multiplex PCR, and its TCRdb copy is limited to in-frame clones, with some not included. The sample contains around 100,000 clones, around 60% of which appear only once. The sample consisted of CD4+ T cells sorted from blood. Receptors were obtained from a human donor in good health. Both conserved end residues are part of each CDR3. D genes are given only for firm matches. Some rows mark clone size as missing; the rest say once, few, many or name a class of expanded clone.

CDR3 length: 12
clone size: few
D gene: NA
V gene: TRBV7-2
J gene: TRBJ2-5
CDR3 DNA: TGTGCCAGCAGCTCCGATTCGGAGACCCAGTACTTC
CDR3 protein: CASSSDSETQYF

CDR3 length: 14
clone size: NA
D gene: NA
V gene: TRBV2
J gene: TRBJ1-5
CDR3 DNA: TGTGCCAGCACAGAACGGCCAGATCATCGCCCCCAGCATTTT
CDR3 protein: CASTERPDHRPQHF

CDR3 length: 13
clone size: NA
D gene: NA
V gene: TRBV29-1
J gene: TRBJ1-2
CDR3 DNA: TGCAGCGTTGGACACTTCAAAAACTATGGCTACACCTTC
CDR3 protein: CSVGHFKNYGYTF

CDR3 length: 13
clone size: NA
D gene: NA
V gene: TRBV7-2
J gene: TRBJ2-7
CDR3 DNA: TGTGCCAGCAGCGGTAGCGTTAGGGGCGAGCAGTACTTC
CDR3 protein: CASSGSVRGEQYF

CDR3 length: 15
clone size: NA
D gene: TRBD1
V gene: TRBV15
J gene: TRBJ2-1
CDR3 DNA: TGTGCCACCACGAGGGACAGGGTCCCCTACAATGAGCAGTTCTTC
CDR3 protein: CATTRDRVPYNEQFF

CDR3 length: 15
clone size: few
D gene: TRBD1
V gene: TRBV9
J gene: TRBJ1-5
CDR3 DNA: TGTGCCAGCAGCGGAGGACAGGGGCTTAATCAGCCCCAGCATTTT
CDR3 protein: CASSGGQGLNQPQHF

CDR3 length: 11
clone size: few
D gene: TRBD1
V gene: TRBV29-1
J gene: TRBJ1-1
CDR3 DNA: TGCAGCGTTTGGACAGGGGGCGAAGCTTTCTTT
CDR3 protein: CSVWTGGEAFF

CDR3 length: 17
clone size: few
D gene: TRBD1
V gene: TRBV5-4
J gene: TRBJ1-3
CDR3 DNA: TGTGCCAGCAGCTCCCGGGACAGGGGTTCTTCTGGAAACACCATATATTTT
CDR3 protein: CASSSRDRGSSGNTIYF

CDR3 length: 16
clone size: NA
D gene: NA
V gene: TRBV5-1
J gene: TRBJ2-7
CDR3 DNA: TGCGCCAGCAGCCCCAACCGGGCAGGAGCGGGCCACGAGCAGTACTTC
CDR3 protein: CASSPNRAGAGHEQYF

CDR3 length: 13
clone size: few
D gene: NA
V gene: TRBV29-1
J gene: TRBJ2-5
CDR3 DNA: TGCAGCGTTGAGCGGGGTTCCCAAGAGACCCAGTACTTC
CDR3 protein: CSVERGSQETQYF

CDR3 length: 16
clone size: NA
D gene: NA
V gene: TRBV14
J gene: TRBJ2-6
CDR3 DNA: TGTGCCAGCAGCCCAGGGTCTTACTCTGGGGCCAACGTCCTGACTTTC
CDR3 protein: CASSPGSYSGANVLTF

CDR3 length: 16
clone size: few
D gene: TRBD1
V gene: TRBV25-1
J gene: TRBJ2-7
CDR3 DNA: TGTGCCAGCAGTGCCAGACAGGGGCCGATGGCCTACGAGCAGTACTTC
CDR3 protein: CASSARQGPMAYEQYF

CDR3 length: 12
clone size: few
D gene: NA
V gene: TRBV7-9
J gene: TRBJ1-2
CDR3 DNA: TGTGCCAGCAGCTTAGACAACTATGGCTACACCTTC
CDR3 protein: CASSLDNYGYTF

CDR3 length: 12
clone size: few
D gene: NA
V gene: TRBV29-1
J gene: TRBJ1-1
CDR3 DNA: TGCAGCGGGGGTAGTGGGTATGTTGAAGCTTTCTTT
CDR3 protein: CSGGSGYVEAFF

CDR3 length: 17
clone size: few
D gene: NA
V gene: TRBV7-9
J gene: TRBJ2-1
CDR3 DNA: TGTGCCAGCAGCTCGGGGCGGGTAGGGGCATCCTACAATGAGCAGTTCTTC
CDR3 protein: CASSSGRVGASYNEQFF

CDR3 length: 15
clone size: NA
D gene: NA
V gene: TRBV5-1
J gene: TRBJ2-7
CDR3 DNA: TGCGCCAGCAGCCTGGGGGACGTCACAGGGCCCATCCAGTACTTC
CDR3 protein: CASSLGDVTGPIQYF

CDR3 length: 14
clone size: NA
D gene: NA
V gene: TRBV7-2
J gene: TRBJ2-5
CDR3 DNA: TGTGCCAGCAGCACGGGGACTGGGAAAGGGACCCAGTACTTC
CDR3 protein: CASSTGTGKGTQYF

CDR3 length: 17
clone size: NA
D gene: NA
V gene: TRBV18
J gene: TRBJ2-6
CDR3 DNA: TGTGCCAGCTCACCAAGCCAGCCTGGTAGGGGGGCCAACGTCCTGACTTTC
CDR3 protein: CASSPSQPGRGANVLTF

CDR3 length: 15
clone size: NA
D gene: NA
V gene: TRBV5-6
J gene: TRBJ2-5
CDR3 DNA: TGTGCCAGCAGCTTAAGGGGACTGGAACAAGAGACCCAGTACTTC
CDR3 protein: CASSLRGLEQETQYF

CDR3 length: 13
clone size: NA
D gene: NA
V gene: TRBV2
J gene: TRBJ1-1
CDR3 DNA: TGTGCCAGCATGAAGGATCCGAACACTGAAGCTTTCTTT
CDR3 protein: CASMKDPNTEAFF

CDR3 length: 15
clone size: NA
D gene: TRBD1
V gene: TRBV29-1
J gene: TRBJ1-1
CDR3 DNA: TGCAGCGTTTCAAGGACAGGGGGCTCAAGCACTGAAGCTTTCTTT
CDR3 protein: CSVSRTGGSSTEAFF

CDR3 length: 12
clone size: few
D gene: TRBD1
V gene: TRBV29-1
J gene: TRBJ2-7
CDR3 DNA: TGCAGCGTGGCCGGGACAGGGTATGAGCAGTACTTC
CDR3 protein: CSVAGTGYEQYF

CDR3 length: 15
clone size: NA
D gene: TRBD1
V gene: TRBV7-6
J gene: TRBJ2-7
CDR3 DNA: TGTGCCAGCAGCTTAGGTGGACAGGGGGTTTACGAGCAGTACTTC
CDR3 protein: CASSLGGQGVYEQYF

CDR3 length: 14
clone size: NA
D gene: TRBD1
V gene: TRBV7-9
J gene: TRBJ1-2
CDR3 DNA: TGTGCCAGCAGAGAACAACAGGGGGGTTATGGCTACACCTTC
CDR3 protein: CASREQQGGYGYTF